This T cell receptor beta chain was obtained from a study of blood T cell repertoires in COVID-19. About the research overall: Samples came from the United States, Italy and Spain, spanning acute and convalescent COVID-19. Sources were T cells, B-cell-depleted T cells, or PBMCs; the material itself was cDNA or gDNA.

The germline V gene has CDR1 MNHEY and CDR2 SVGAGI. The V and J ends lost 5 bases and 5 bases, in that order; junction bases with no gene match: 7. The CDR3 length is 15 residues. Per the authors' pipeline: Amplifying reference gene primers gave estimates of nucleated cell counts. Clones were sequenced by immunoSEQ multiplex PCR, and TCRdb holds only the in-frame ones, with some missing. That table gives V, J and clone size, and the DNA gave D and trimming. The table has around 150,000 clones, roughly 84% seen once; the top ten hold 7% to 9.5%. The count of this clone is one. Recruited during active infection, patients (from Seattle) were subsequently followed longitudinally.

This chain joins TRBV6-5 and TRBJ2-2, with 8 bases lining up with TRBD1. The origin of this receptor is a man younger than 45 with COVID-19, enrolled during active disease. Sequenced: peripheral blood. As DNA, the CDR3 is TGTGCCAGCAGTCGAAGACAGGGGCGAACCGGGGAGCTGTTTTTT. This gives the protein CASSRRQGRTGELFF.